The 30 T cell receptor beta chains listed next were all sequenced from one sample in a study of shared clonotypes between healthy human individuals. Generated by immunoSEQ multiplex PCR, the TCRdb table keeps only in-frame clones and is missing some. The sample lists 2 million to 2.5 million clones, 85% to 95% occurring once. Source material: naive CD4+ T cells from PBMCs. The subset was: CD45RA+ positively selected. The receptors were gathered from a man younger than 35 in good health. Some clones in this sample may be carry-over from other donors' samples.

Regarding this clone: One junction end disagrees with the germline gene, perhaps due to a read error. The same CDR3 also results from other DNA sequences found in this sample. This chain's CDR3 is CASSLDRQETQYF. CDR3 nucleotide sequence: TGTGCCAGCAGTTTGGACAGGCAAGAGACCCAGTACTTC. V and J are TRBV5-6 and TRBJ2-5; TRBD1 matches 7 bases. The CDR3 extends over 13 amino acids. The germline CDR1 and CDR2 sequences are SGHDT and YYEEEE.

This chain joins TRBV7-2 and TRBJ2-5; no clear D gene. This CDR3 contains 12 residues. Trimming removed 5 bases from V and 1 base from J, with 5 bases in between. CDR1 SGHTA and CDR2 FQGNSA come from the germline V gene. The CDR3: CASSLIQETQYF. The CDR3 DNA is TGTGCCAGCAGCCTAATCCAAGAGACCCAGTACTTC.

CDR3 protein: CASSFLGLAGGRNHEQFF. CDR3 bases: TGTGCCAGCAGCTTTTTGGGACTAGCGGGCGGGCGCAACCATGAGCAGTTCTTC. This chain connects TRBV7-9 to TRBJ2-1; 12 bases match TRBD2. V lost 3 bases and J lost 8; bases outside the gene matches: 14. In germline, CDR1 is SEHNR, CDR2 FQNEAQ (reference sequence). The CDR3 loop spans 18 amino acids.

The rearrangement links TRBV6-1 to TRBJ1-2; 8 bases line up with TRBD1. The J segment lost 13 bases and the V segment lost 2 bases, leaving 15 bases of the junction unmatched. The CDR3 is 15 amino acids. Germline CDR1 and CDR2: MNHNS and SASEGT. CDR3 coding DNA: TGTGCCAGCAGTGAACCGGCAGGGGGCCCCTTTGGGTCCACCTTC. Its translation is CASSEPAGGPFGSTF.

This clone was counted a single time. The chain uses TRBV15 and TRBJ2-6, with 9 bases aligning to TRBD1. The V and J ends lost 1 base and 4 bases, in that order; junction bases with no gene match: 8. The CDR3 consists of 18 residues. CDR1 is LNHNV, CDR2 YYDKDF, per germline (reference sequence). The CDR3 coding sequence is TGTGCCACCAGCAGAGGATTCGGGACAGGGAGCGGGGCCAACGTCCTGACTTTC. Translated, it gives CATSRGFGTGSGANVLTF.

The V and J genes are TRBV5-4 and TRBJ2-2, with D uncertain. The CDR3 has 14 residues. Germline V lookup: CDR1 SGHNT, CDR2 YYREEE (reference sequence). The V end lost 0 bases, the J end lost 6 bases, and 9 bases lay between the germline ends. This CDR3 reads CASSLAPLSGELFF. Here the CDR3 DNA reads TGTGCCAGCAGCTTGGCTCCCCTTTCCGGGGAGCTGTTTTTT.

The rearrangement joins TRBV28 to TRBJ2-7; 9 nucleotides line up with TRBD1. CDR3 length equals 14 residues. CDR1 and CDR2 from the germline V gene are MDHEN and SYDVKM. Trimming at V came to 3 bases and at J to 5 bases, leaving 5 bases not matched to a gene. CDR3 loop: CASSFGDRDNEQYF. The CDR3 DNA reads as TGTGCCAGCAGTTTTGGGGACAGGGACAACGAGCAGTACTTC.

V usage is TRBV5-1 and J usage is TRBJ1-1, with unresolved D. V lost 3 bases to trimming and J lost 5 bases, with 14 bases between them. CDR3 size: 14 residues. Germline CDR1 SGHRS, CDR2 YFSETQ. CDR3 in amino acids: CASSSLDLETEAFF. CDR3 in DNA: TGCGCCAGCAGCTCCCTTGACTTGGAAACTGAAGCTTTCTTT.

In DNA, the CDR3 is TGTGCCAGCAGTGCTCGACAACTCGCAACTAATGAAAAACTGTTTTTT. Protein sequence: CASSARQLATNEKLFF. The J gene is TRBJ1-4, the V gene TRBV6-1; D is uncertain. CDR1 and CDR2 from the germline V gene are MNHNS and SASEGT. The CDR3 loop spans 16 amino acids. V lost 4 bases and J 0 bases, leaving 12 bases between the germline ends.

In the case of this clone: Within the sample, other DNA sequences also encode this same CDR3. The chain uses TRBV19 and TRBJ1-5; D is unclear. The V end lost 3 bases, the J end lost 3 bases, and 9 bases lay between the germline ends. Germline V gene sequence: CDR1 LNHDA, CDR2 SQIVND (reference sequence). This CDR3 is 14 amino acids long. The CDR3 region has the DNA TGTGCCAGTAGTATTTTTACAAACAATCAGCCCCAGCATTTT. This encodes CASSIFTNNQPQHF.

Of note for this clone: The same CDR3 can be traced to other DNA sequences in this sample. The CDR3 nucleotides are TGCAGCGTTGCCGGGAGCTACGAGCAGTACTTC. It yields the protein CSVAGSYEQYF. V and J are TRBV29-1 and TRBJ2-7, with a tentative D call TRBD2 (6 bases). CDR3 length: 11 amino acids. The germline V gene encodes CDR1 SQVTM and CDR2 ANQGSEA. V lost 4 bases to trimming and J lost 3 bases, with 7 bases between them.

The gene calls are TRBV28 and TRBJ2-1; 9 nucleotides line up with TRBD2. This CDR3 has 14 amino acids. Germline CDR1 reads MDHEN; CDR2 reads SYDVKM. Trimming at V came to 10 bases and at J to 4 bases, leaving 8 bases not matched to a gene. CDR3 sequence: CATSGLADYNEQFF. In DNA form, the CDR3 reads TGTGCCACCTCGGGACTAGCCGATTACAATGAGCAGTTCTTC.

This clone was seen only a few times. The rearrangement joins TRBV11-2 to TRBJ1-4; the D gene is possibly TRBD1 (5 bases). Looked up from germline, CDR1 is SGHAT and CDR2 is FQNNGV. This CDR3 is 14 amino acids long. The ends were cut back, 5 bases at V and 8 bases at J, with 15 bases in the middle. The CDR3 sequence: CASSLIGATEKLFF. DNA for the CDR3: TGTGCCAGCAGCCTAATCGGGGCGACGGAAAAACTGTTTTTT.

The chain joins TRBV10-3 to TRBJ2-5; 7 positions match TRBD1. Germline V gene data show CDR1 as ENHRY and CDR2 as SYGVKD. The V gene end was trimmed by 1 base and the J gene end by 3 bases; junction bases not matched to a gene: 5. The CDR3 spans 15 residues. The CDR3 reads CAISEFGTEKETQYF. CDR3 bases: TGTGCCATCAGTGAGTTCGGGACAGAAAAAGAGACCCAGTACTTC.

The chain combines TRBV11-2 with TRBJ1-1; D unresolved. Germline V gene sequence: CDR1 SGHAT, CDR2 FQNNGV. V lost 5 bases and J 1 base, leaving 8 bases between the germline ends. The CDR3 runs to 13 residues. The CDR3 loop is CASSQRRNTEAFF. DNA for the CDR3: TGTGCCAGCAGCCAACGACGGAACACTGAAGCTTTCTTT.

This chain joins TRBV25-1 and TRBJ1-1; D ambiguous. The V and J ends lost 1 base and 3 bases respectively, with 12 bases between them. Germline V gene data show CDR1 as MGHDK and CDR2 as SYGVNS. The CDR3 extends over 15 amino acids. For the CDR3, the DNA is TGTGCCAGCAGTGAATTTTTAGGGTACCACACTGAAGCTTTCTTT. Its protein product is CASSEFLGYHTEAFF.

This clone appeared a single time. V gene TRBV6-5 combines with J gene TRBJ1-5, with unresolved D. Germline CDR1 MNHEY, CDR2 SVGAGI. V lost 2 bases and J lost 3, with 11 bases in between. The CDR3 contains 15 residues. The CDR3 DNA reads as TGTGCCAGCAGTTACGGACCCGGCCACAATCAGCCCCAGCATTTT. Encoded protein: CASSYGPGHNQPQHF.

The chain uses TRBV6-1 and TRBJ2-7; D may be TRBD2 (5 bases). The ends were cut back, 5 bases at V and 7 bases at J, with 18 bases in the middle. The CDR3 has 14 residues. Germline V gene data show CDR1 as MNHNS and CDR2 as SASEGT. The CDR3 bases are TGTGCCAGCAGTATGGAGAGGGAGATGGGGGAGCAGTACTTC. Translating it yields CASSMEREMGEQYF.

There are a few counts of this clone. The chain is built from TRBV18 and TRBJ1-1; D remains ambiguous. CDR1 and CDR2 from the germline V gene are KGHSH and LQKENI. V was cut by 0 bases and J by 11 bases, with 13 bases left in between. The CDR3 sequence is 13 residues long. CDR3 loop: CASSPPGRSWAFF. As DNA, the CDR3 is TGTGCCAGCTCACCACCGGGGAGGAGCTGGGCTTTCTTT. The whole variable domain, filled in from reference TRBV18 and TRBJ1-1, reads NAGVMQNPRHLVRRRGQEARLRCSPMKGHSHVYWYRQLPEEGLKFMVYLQKENIIDESGMPKERFSAEFPKEGPSILRIQQVVRGDSAAYFCASSPPGRSWAFFGQGTRLTVV.

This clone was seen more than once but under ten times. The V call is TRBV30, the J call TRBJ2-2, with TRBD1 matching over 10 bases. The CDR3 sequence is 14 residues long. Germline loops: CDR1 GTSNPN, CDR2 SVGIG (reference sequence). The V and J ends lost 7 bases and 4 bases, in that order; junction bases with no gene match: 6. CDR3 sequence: CAYSRDRGTGELFF. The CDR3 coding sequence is TGTGCCTACTCGCGGGACAGGGGCACCGGGGAGCTGTTTTTT.

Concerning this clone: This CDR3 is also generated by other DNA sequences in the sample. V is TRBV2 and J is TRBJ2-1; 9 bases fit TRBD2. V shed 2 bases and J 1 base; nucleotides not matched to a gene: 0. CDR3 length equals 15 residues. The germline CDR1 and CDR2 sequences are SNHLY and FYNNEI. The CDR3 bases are TGTGCCAGCAGTGAACTAGCGGGATCCTACAATGAGCAGTTCTTC. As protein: CASSELAGSYNEQFF.

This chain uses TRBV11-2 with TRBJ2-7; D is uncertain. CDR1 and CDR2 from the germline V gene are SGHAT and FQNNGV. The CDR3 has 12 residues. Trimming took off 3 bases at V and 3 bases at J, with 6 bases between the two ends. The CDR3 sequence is CASSFSNYEQYF. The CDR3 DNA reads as TGTGCCAGCAGCTTCTCCAACTACGAGCAGTACTTC.

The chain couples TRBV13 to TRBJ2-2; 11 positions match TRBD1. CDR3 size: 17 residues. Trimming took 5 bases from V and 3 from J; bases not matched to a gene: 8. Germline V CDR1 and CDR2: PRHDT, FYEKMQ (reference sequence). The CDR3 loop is CASSPRRDRGDTGELFF. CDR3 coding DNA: TGTGCCAGCAGCCCTCGCCGGGACAGGGGGGACACCGGGGAGCTGTTTTTT.

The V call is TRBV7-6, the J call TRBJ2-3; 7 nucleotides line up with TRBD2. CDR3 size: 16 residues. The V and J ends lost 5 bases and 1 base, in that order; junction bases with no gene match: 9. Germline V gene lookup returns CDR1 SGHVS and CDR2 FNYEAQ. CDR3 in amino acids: CASSAQGGQGTDTQYF. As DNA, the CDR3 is TGTGCCAGCAGCGCCCAGGGAGGGCAGGGCACAGATACGCAGTATTTT.

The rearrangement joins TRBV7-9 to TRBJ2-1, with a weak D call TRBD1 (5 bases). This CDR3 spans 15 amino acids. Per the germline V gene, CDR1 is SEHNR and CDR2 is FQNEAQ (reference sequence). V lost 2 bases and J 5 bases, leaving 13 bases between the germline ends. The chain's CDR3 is CASSLRQGGDNEQFF. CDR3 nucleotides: TGTGCCAGCAGCTTAAGGCAGGGTGGTGACAATGAGCAGTTCTTC. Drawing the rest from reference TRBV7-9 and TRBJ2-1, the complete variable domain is DTGVSQNPRHKITKRGQNVTFRCDPISEHNRLYWYRQTLGQGPEFLTYFQNEAQLEKSRLLSDRFSAERPKGSFSTLEIQRTEQGDSAMYLCASSLRQGGDNEQFFGPGTRLTVL.

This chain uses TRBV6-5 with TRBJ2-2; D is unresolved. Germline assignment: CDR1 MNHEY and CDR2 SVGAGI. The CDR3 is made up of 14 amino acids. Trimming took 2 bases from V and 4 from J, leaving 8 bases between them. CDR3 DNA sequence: TGTGCCAGCAGTTACGTAGGATCCACCGGGGAGCTGTTTTTT. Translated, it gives CASSYVGSTGELFF.

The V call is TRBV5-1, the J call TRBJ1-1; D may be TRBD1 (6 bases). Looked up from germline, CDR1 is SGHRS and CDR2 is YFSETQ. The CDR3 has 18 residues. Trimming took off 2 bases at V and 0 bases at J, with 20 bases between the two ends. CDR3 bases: TGCGCCAGCAGCTTCATGCCCCGGGGGGCGCGGATGAACACTGAAGCTTTCTTT. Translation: CASSFMPRGARMNTEAFF.

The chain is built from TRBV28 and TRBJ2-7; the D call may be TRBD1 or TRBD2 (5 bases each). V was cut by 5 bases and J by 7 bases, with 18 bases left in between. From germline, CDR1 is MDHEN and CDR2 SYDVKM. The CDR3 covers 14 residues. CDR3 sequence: CASSPPGAVGEQYF. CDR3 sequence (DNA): TGTGCCAGCAGTCCCCCCGGGGCAGTGGGAGAGCAGTACTTC.

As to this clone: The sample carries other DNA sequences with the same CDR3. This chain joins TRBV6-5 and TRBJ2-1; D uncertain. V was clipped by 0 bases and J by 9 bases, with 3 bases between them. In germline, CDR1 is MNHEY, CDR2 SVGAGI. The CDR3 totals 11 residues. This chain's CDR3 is CASSYSAEQFF. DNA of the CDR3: TGTGCCAGCAGTTACTCCGCTGAGCAGTTCTTC.

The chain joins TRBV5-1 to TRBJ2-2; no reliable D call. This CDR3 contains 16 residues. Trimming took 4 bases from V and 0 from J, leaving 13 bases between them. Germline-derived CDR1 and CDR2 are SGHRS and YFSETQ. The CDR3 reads CASSPVPATNTGELFF. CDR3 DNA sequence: TGCGCCAGCAGCCCCGTCCCGGCCACGAACACCGGGGAGCTGTTTTTT. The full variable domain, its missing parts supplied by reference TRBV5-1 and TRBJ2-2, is KAGVTQTPRYLIKTRGQQVTLSCSPISGHRSVSWYQQTPGQGLQFLFEYFSETQRNKGNFPGRFSGRQFSNSRSEMNVSTLELGDSALYLCASSPVPATNTGELFFGEGSRLTVL.